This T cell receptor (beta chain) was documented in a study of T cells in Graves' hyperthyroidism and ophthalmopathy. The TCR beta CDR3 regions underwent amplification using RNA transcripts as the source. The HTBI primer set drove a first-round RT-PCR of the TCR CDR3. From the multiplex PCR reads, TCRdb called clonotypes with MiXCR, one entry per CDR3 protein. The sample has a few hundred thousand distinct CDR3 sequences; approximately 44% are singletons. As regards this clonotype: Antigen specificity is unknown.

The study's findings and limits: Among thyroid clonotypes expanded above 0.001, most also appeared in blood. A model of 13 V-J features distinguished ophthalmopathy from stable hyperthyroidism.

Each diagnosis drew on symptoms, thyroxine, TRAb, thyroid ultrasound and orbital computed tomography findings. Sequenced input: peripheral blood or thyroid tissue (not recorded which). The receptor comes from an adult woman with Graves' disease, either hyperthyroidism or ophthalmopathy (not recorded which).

The CDR3 DNA is TGCGCCAGCAGCCCCGAAGACAGTAGACAGGAGACCCAGCATTTT. Amino acids: CASSPEDSRQETQHF. The rearrangement links TRBV5-1 to TRBJ1-5; TRBD1 is a possible D gene (6 bases). V was cut by 4 bases and J by 11 bases, with 22 bases left in between. Germline CDR1 is SGHRS and CDR2 is YFSETQ. There are 15 residues in the CDR3.